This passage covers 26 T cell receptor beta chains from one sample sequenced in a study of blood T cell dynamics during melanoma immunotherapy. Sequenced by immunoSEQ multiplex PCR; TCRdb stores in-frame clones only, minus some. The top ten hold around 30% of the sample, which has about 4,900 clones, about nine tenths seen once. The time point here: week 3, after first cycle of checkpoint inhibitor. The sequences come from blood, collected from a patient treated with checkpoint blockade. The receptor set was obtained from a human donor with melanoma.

CDR3 residues: CAWSTPGRERPGANVLTF. The CDR3 DNA reads TGTGCCTGGAGTACCCCGGGCAGGGAAAGGCCTGGGGCCAACGTCCTGACTTTC. This chain links TRBV30 with TRBJ2-6; D is possibly TRBD1 (5 bases). V was pared by 2 bases and J by 2 bases, with 19 bases between. The CDR3 extends over 18 amino acids. Germline V gives CDR1 GTSNPN, CDR2 SVGIG (reference sequence).

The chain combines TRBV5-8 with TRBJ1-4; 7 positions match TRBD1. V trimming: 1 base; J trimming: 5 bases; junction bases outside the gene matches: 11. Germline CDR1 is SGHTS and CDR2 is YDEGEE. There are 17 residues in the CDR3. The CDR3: CASSLFSWGQQNEKLFF. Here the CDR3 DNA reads TGTGCCAGCAGCTTGTTTAGTTGGGGACAGCAAAATGAAAAACTGTTTTTT.

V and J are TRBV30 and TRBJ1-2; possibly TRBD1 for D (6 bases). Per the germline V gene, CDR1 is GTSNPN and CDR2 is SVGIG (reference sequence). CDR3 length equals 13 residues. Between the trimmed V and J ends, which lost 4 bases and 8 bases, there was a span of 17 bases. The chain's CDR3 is CAWNTQGSGGYTF. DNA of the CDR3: TGTGCCTGGAACACGCAGGGGTCAGGGGGCTACACCTTC.

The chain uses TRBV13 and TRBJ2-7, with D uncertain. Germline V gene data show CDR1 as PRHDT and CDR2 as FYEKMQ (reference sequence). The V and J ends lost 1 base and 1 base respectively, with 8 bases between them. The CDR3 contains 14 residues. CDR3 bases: TGTGCCAGCAGCTTAGAGGCAGTATCCTACGAGCAGTACTTC. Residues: CASSLEAVSYEQYF.

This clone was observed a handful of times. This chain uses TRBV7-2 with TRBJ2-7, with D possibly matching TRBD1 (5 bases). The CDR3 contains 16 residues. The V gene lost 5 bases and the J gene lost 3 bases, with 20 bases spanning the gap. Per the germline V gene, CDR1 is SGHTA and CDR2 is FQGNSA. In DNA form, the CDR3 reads TGTGCCAGCAGCCCCCAATCAGGGTCCATATACTACGAGCAGTACTTC. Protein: CASSPQSGSIYYEQYF.

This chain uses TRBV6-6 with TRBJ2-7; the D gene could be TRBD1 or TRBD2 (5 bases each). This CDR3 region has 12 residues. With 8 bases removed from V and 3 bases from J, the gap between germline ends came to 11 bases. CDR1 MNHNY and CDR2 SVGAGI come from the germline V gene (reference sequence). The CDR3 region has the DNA TGTGCCAGCGGGGACGGTTACTACGAGCAGTACTTC. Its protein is CASGDGYYEQYF.

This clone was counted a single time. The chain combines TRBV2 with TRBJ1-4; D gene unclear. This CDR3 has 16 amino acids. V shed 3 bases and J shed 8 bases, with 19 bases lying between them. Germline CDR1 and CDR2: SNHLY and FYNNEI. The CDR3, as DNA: TGTGCCAGCAGTGATGGCACCCCCGGACGGCGGGAAAAACTGTTTTTT. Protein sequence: CASSDGTPGRREKLFF.

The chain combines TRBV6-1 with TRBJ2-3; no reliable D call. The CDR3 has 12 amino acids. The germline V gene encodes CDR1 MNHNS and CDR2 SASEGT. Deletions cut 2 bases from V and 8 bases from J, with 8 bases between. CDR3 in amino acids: CASSENTGTQYF. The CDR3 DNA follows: TGTGCCAGCAGTGAAAATACGGGTACGCAGTATTTT.

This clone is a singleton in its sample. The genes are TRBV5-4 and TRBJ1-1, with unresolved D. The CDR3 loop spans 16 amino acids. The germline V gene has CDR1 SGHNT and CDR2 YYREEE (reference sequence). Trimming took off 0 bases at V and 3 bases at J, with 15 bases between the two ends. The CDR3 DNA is TGTGCCAGCAGCTTGGCGGCAGGACCCGATTACACTGAAGCTTTCTTT. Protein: CASSLAAGPDYTEAFF.

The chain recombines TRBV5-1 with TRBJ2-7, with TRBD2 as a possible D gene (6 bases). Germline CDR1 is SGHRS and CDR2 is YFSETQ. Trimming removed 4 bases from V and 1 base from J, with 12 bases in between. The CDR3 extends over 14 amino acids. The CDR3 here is CASSGGTVSYEQYF. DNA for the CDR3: TGCGCCAGCAGCGGCGGGACGGTTTCCTACGAGCAGTACTTC.

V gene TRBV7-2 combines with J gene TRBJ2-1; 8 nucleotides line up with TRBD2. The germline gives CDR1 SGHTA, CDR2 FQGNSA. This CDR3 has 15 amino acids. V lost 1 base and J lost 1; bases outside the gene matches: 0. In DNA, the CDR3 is TGTGCCAGCAGCTTAGTAGCGGGGTCCTACAATGAGCAGTTCTTC. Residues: CASSLVAGSYNEQFF.

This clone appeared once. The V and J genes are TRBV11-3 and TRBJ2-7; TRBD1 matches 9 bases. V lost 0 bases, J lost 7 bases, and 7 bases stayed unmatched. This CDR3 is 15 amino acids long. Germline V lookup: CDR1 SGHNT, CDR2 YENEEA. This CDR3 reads CASSLEGGQGREQYF. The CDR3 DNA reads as TGTGCCAGCAGCTTAGAAGGGGGACAGGGAAGGGAGCAGTACTTC.

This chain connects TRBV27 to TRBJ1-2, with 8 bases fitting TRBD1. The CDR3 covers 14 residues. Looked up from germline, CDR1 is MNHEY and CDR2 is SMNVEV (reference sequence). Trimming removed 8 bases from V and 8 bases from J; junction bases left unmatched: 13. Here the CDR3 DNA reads TGTGCCAGCCCCAAGGGCAGGGGGCCCCTAGGCTACACCTTC. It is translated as CASPKGRGPLGYTF.

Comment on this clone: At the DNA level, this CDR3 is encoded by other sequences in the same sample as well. The CDR3 reads CASSIGATYTDTQYF. The DNA of the CDR3 is TGTGCCAGTAGTATAGGGGCAACTTACACGGATACGCAGTATTTT. V usage is TRBV19 and J usage is TRBJ2-3, with D hard to call. Germline CDR1 reads LNHDA; CDR2 reads SQIVND (reference sequence). The CDR3 runs to 15 residues. Trimming shortened V by 1 base and J by 6 bases, and 14 bases separated the two germline ends.

CDR3 DNA: TGCGCCAGCAGCCAAGTGGGACAGGGTTATCACACTGAAGCTTTCTTT. This codes for CASSQVGQGYHTEAFF. The chain is built from TRBV4-3 and TRBJ1-1; TRBD1 matches 9 bases. The CDR3 sequence is 16 residues long. CDR1 and CDR2 (germline): LGHNA, YSLEER. The V and J ends lost 1 base and 3 bases, in that order; junction bases with no gene match: 6.

CDR3 DNA: TGTGCCAGCAGCTGGGGTGGCAGGGCTGACAATGAGCAGTTCTTC. This translates into CASSWGGRADNEQFF. The chain joins TRBV5-4 to TRBJ2-1, with a tentative D call TRBD1 (5 bases). CDR1 and CDR2 from the germline V gene are SGHNT and YYREEE (reference sequence). The CDR3 covers 15 residues. The V and J ends lost 3 bases and 5 bases respectively, with 15 bases between them.

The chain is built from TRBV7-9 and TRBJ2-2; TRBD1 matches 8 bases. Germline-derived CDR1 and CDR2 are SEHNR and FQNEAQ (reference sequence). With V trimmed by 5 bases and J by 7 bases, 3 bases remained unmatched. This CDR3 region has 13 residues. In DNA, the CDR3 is TGTGCCAGCAGCCAGGGGGCCGTCGGGGAGCTGTTTTTT. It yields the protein CASSQGAVGELFF.

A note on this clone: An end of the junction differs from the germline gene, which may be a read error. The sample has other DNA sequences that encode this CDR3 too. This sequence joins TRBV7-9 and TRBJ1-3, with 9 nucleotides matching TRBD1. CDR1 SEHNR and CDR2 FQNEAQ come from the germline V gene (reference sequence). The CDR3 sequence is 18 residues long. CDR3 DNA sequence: TGCGCCAGCAGCTTTAGGACAGGGGTCTCAAACTCTGGAAACACCATATATTTT. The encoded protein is CASSFRTGVSNSGNTIYF.

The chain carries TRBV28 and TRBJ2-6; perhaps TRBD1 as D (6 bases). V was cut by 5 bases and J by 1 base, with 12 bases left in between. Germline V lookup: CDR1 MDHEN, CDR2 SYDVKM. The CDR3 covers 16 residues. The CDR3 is CASSPTGRSGANVLTF. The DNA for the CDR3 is TGTGCCAGCAGTCCCACAGGGAGATCTGGGGCCAACGTCCTGACTTTC. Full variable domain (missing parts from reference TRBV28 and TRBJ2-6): DVKVTQSSRYLVKRTGEKVFLECVQDMDHENMFWYRQDPGLGLRLIYFSYDVKMKEKGDIPEGYSVSREKKERFSLILESASTNQTSMYLCASSPTGRSGANVLTFGAGSRLTVL.

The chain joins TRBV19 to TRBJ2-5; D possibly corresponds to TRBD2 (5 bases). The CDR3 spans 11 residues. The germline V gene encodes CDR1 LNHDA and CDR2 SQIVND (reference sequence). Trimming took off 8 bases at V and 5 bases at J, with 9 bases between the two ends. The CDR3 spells CASSSRETQYF. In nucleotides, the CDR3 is TGTGCCAGTTCTAGCCGGGAGACCCAGTACTTC.

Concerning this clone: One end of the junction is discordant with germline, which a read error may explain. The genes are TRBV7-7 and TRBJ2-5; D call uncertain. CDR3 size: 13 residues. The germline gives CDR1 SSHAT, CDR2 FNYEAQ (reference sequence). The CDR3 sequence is CASSLTLRETQYF. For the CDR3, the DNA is TGTGCTAGCAGCTTAACTTTACGAGAGACCCAGTACTTC. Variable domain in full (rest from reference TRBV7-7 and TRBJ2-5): GAGVSQSPRYKVTKRGQDVTLRCDPISSHATLYWYQQALGQGPEFLTYFNYEAQPDKSGLPSDRFSAERPEGSISTLTIQRTEQRDSAMYRCASSLTLRETQYFGPGTRLLVL.

Written as DNA, the CDR3 is TGTGCCAGCAGTTCTGCAGGGGGCTGGAGCAATCAGCCCCAGCATTTT. Translating it yields CASSSAGGWSNQPQHF. This chain links TRBV27 with TRBJ1-5; 8 bases agree with TRBD1. Germline V CDR1 and CDR2: MNHEY, SMNVEV (reference sequence). V gave up 4 bases and J gave up 1 base; unmatched junction bases: 6. The CDR3 is made up of 16 amino acids.

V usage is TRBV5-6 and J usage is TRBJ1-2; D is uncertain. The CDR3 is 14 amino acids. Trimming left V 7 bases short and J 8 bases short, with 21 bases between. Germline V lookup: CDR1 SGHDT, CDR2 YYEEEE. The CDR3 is CASGRQRTAGGYTF. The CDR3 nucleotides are TGTGCCAGCGGCCGCCAAAGGACGGCGGGAGGCTACACCTTC. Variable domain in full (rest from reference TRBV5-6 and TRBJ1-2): DAGVTQSPTHLIKTRGQQVTLRCSPKSGHDTVSWYQQALGQGPQFIFQYYEEEERQRGNFPDRFSGHQFPNYSSELNVNALLLGDSALYLCASGRQRTAGGYTFGSGTRLTVV.

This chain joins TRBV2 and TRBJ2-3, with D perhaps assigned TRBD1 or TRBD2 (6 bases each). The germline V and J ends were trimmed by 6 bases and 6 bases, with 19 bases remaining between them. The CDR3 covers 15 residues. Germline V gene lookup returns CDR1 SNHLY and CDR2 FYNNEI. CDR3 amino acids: CASSPGGGLGDTQYF. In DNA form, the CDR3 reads TGTGCCAGCAGCCCCGGAGGGGGGCTGGGGGATACGCAGTATTTT.

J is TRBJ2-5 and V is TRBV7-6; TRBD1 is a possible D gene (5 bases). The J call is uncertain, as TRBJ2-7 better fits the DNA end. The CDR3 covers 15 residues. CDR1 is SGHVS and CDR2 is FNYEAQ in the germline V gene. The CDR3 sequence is CASSLGQGGGYEQYF. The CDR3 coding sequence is TGTGCCAGCAGCTTAGGGCAGGGTGGTGGCTACGAGCAGTACTTC.

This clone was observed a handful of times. This CDR3 is CASSVTAATNEKLFF. The CDR3 DNA follows: TGTGCCAGCAGCGTGACAGCTGCAACTAATGAAAAACTGTTTTTT. J is TRBJ1-4 and V is TRBV9, with a weak D call TRBD1 (5 bases). The CDR3 is 15 amino acids. The V gene's germline CDR1 is SGDLS and CDR2 YYNGEE. Trimming removed 2 bases at V and 0 bases at J, with 8 bases between.